The following is a T cell receptor beta chain sequence with its context. The clone's antigen remains unknown. No qualities accompany the bases; no much larger clone lies one base away. TCRbeta CDR3 regions were amplified from genomic DNA by means of the immunoSEQ Assay, a bias-controlled multiplex PCR. Under the source paper's analysis protocol: The number of nucleated cells in each sample was estimated by amplification of reference gene primers within the assay. To quantify the absolute abundance of each unique TCRbeta CDR3 rearrangement, sequence reads were collapsed and filtered. For each sample, productive Simpson clonality was calculated as the square root of Simpson's diversity index over productive rearrangements. The source is immuneACCESS, and TCRdb retained only in-frame sequences with V and J called. Part of the clones is not carried over; for the studies checked, unresolved V genes explain less than half of this, and the remainder is unexplained. The DNA gave D and trimming, while V, J and clone size come from that table. The table for this sample lists 150,000 to 200,000 clones; 70% to 90% of them were counted only once. The ten largest clones add up to roughly 2.2% of the sample.

The data originate from a study of blood T cell repertoires in COVID-19 (dated by TCRdb to about 2020). Context from the whole study: Samples from collaborators originated in the United States, Italy and Spain and spanned both the acute and convalescent phases of COVID-19. The material from the prospective study consisted of cDNA or gDNA derived from T cells, B-cell-depleted T cells, or PBMCs. Subjects who had been exposed to COVID-19, were actively infected with it, or had recovered from it provided the deeply sampled blood TCRbeta repertoires that made up the dataset. A freely available public database, intended as a resource for researchers studying the immune response to SARS-CoV-2, is where the repertoires were released. Samples were obtained from the ongoing ImmuneRACE study (first 160 participants) and from over 1,000 subjects provided by 6 global collaborators. Nearly every sample came with metadata listing a de-identified subject ID, COVID-19 status, age in years and sex. HLA class I and class II types, where available, came from metadata supplied by the sample provider rather than from assay-based typing.

General conclusions and limits of the study: How much clinical and demographic metadata was included differed by source and by participant, and the metadata was provided uncurated.

Deletion took 1 base off V and 4 bases off J, with a span of 14 bases between the germline ends. From a lookup of the germline V gene, CDR1 and CDR2 are SGHVS and FNYEAQ. The CDR3 contains 17 residues, cysteine and phenylalanine counted. Kept here is only the CDR3 DNA, which spans 51 bases and is read in frame from base 1. Whole blood was collected in K2EDTA tubes by collaborating institutions according to the institutions' own protocols. For TCRbeta analysis, collaborator samples were shipped as frozen whole blood, as isolated PBMCs, or as DNA extracted from either sample type. This sequence originates from a man between 65 and 85 years old with active or convalescent COVID-19. Sequencing input: peripheral blood. This receptor chain uses TRBV7-6 and TRBJ1-6; TRBD1 might be the D gene, on 5 matching bases. The bases read TGTGCCAGCAGCTTAGGAGCCCCGGGGGAATATAATTCACCCCTCCACTTT. Its product reads: CASSLGAPGEYNSPLHF. The full variable domain, completed from the reference TRBV7-6 and TRBJ1-6 proteins outside the CDR3, reads GAGVSQSPRYKVTKRGQDVALRCDPISGHVSLYWYRQALGQGPEFLTYFNYEAQQDKSGLPNDRFSAERPEGSISTLTIQRTEQRDSAMYRCASSLGAPGEYNSPLHFGNGTRLTVT.